This T cell receptor (beta chain) was sequenced in a study of T-cell reconstitution after alpha-beta-depleted transplantation in children. This clonotype was seen many times. Germline V gives CDR1 SEHNR, CDR2 FQNEAQ (reference sequence). Unmatched junction bases numbered 2, after V lost 3 bases and J lost 5 bases. There are 13 residues in the CDR3. Preparation of the TCRbeta library was carried out with unique molecular identifiers. From the PCR reads, TCRdb called clonotypes with MiXCR, one entry per CDR3 protein. The sample includes about 600,000 distinct CDR3 sequences, over 9.5% of them seen just once.

The genes are TRBV7-9 and TRBJ2-7; 9 bases line up with TRBD2. The TCR comes from a human donor who donated a stem cell graft to a child with acute myeloid leukemia. The sample consisted of PBMCs from the stem cell graft donor, taken from the stem cell graft. CDR3 nucleotides: TGTGCCAGCAGCTTCTTAGCGGGAGACGAGCAGTACTTC. This translates into CASSFLAGDEQYF.